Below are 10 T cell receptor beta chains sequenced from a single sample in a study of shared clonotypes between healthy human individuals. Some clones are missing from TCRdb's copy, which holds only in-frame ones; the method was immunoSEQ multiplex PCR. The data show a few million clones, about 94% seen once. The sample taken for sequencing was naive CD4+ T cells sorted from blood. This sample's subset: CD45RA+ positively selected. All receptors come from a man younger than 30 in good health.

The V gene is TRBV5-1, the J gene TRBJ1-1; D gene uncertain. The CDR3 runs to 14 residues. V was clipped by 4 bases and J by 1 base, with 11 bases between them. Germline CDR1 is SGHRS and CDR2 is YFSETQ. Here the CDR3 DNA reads TGCGCCAGCAGCCTAAGGTGGGCGAACACTGAAGCTTTCTTT. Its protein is CASSLRWANTEAFF.

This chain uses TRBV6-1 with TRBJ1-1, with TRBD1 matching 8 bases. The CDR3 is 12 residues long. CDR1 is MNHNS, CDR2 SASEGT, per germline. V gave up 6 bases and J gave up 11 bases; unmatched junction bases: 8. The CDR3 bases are TGTGCCAGCAGAGCTGCCGGGACAGGTGCTTTCTTT. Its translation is CASRAAGTGAFF.

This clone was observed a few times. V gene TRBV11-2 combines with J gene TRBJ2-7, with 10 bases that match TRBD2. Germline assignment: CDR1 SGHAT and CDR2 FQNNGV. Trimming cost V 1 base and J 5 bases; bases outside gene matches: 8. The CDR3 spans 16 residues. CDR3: CASSLGGIAGGHEQYF. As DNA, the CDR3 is TGTGCCAGCAGCTTAGGTGGGATAGCGGGGGGCCACGAGCAGTACTTC. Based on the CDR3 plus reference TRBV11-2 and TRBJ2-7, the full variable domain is EAGVAQSPRYKIIEKRQSVAFWCNPISGHATLYWYQQILGQGPKLLIQFQNNGVVDDSQLPKDRFSAERLKGVDSTLKIQPAKLEDSAVYLCASSLGGIAGGHEQYFGPGTRLTVT.

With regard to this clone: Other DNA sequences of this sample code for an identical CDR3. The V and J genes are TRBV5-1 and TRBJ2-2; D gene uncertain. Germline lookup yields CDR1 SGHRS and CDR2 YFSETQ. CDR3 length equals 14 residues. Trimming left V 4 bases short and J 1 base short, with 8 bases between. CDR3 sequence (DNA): TGCGCCAGCAGCCTACTACAGAACACCGGGGAGCTGTTTTTT. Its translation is CASSLLQNTGELFF.

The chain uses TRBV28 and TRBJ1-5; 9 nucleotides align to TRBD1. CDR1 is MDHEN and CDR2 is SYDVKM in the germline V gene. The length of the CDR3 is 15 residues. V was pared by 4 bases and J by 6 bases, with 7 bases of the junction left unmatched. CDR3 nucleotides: TGTGCCAGCAGTTCGGGACAGGGACAAACTCAGCCCCAGCATTTT. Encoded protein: CASSSGQGQTQPQHF.

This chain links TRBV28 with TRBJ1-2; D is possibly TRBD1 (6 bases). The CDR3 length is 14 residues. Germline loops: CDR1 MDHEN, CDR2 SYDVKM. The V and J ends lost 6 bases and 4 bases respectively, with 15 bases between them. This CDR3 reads CASRSPGGGYGYTF. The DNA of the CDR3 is TGTGCCAGCAGATCCCCCGGGGGCGGCTATGGCTACACCTTC.

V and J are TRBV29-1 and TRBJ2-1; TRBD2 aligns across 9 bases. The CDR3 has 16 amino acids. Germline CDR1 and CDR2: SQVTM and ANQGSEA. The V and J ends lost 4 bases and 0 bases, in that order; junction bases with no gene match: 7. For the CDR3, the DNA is TGCAGCGTTGGGAGGGGCGGGAGGGCCTCCTACAATGAGCAGTTCTTC. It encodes CSVGRGGRASYNEQFF.

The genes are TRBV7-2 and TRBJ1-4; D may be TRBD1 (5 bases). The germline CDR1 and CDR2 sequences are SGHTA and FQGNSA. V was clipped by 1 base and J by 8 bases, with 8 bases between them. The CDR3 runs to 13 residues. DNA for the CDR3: TGTGCCAGCAGCTTAGTGGAGGGGGAAAAACTGTTTTTT. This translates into CASSLVEGEKLFF.

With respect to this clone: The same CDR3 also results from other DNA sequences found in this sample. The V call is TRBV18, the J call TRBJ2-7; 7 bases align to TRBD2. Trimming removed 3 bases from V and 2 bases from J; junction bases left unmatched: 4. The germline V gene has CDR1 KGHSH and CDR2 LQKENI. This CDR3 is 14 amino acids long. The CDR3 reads CASSPGRATYEQYF. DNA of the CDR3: TGTGCCAGCTCACCGGGGAGGGCGACCTACGAGCAGTACTTC.

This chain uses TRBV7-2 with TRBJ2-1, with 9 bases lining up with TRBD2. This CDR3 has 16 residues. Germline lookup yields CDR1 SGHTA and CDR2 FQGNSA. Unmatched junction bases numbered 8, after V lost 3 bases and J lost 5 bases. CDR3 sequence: CASSLLWLAGNNEQFF. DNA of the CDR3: TGTGCCAGCAGCTTGTTATGGCTAGCGGGAAACAATGAGCAGTTCTTC.